This TCR beta chain originates from a study of cytomegalovirus exposure and HLA in healthy donors. Vbeta (60) and Jbeta (13) primers were used in the PCR. Some clones are missing from TCRdb's copy, which holds only in-frame ones; the method was immunoSEQ multiplex PCR. Of about 200,000 clones in the sample, 75% to 90% were seen once. V was trimmed by 4 bases and J by 1 base, leaving 8 bases between them. Germline assignment: CDR1 SGHNT and CDR2 YYREEE (reference sequence). The CDR3 is made up of 14 amino acids. This clone has a single count. Specimen: PBMCs. The TCR originated in a boy between 2 and 10 years old in good health and CMV-seronegative. J is TRBJ2-2 and V is TRBV5-4; D is uncertain. CDR3 sequence (DNA): TGTGCCAGCAGCCCTCAGGAGAACACCGGGGAGCTGTTTTTT. Protein product: CASSPQENTGELFF.